The 20 T cell receptor beta chains given below trace back to one sample, sequenced in a study of blood T cell repertoires in COVID-19. TCRdb's table, derived via immunoSEQ multiplex PCR, lists solely in-frame clones and lacks some. In the table there are hundreds of thousands of clones, roughly 85% of which are singletons. The sample was peripheral blood. The source of these receptors is a human donor in a cohort sampled during active COVID-19.

The J gene is TRBJ1-2, the V gene TRBV19, with D uncertain. V lost 5 bases to trimming and J lost 4 bases, with 14 bases between them. The CDR3 contains 14 residues. Germline assignment: CDR1 LNHDA and CDR2 SQIVND (reference sequence). Here the CDR3 DNA reads TGTGCCAGTAGTGCCGCCGGGAGTGGCTATGGCTACACCTTC. Its protein product is CASSAAGSGYGYTF.

V is TRBV3-1 (or the pseudogene TRBV3-2) and J is TRBJ2-7, with 7 bases aligning to TRBD1. Germline V gene data show CDR1 as LGHDT and CDR2 as YNNKEL (reference sequence). J lost 3 bases, V lost 2 bases, and 7 bases had no gene match. The CDR3 runs to 15 residues. The CDR3 here is CASSQSSTGVYEQYF. Here the CDR3 DNA reads TGTGCCAGCAGCCAATCATCCACAGGGGTCTACGAGCAGTACTTC.

The chain employs TRBV18 and TRBJ2-5, with 10 bases identical to TRBD1. This CDR3 is built from 14 residues. The trim removed 3 bases at V and 5 bases at J, leaving 3 bases unmatched. Germline CDR1 is KGHSH and CDR2 is LQKENI. The CDR3: CASSPTGQGETQYF. The DNA of the CDR3 is TGTGCCAGCTCACCTACGGGACAGGGGGAGACCCAGTACTTC.

This chain joins TRBV7-2 and TRBJ1-5, with D tentatively TRBD1 (5 bases). Trimming shortened V by 1 base and J by 4 bases, and 8 bases separated the two germline ends. CDR1 is SGHTA and CDR2 is FQGNSA in the germline V gene. CDR3 length: 14 residues. This CDR3 reads CASSLERGNQPQHF. DNA for the CDR3: TGTGCCAGCAGCTTAGAGCGGGGGAATCAGCCCCAGCATTTT.

This chain links TRBV10-3 with TRBJ2-1, with 8 positions matching TRBD1. Germline V gene data show CDR1 as ENHRY and CDR2 as SYGVKD. The trim removed 6 bases at V and 3 bases at J, leaving 4 bases unmatched. The CDR3 is 14 residues long. CDR3 nucleotide sequence: TGTGCCATCAGGGGACAGGCGAACTACAATGAGCAGTTCTTC. Its translation: CAIRGQANYNEQFF.

The chain combines TRBV28 with TRBJ1-4; D is unresolved. Germline loops: CDR1 MDHEN, CDR2 SYDVKM. The CDR3 length is 13 residues. Deletions cut 4 bases from V and 10 bases from J, with 13 bases between. The CDR3 DNA reads as TGTGCCAGCAGTTCGACGGGTCCCGCAAAACTGTTTTTT. Translated: CASSSTGPAKLFF.

This chain uses TRBV28 with TRBJ2-1; 14 positions match TRBD2. This CDR3 is 17 amino acids long. The germline V gene has CDR1 MDHEN and CDR2 SYDVKM. With V trimmed by 7 bases and J by 5 bases, 10 bases remained unmatched. The CDR3 sequence is CASNTGTSGSRDNEQFF. In DNA, the CDR3 is TGTGCCAGCAATACCGGGACTAGCGGGAGTAGGGACAATGAGCAGTTCTTC.

This chain uses TRBV3-1 (or the pseudogene TRBV3-2) with TRBJ2-7; 10 positions match TRBD2. The length of the CDR3 is 15 residues. After removal of 3 bases from V and 3 bases from J, the junction contained 5 bases not matched to a gene. The V gene's germline CDR1 is LGHDT and CDR2 YNNKEL (reference sequence). CDR3 amino acids: CASSHSSGRIYEQYF. The CDR3 nucleotides read TGTGCCAGCAGCCATTCTAGCGGGAGAATCTACGAGCAGTACTTC.

The V and J genes are TRBV5-6 and TRBJ2-7; 7 nucleotides align to TRBD2. V shed 2 bases and J 4 bases; nucleotides not matched to a gene: 6. The CDR3 is 14 amino acids. Germline CDR1 reads SGHDT; CDR2 reads YYEEEE. The CDR3 here is CASSFPGEGYEQYF. DNA of the CDR3: TGTGCCAGCAGCTTCCCCGGGGAGGGATACGAGCAGTACTTC.

The chain has TRBV27 and TRBJ2-3; D may be TRBD2 (6 bases). V was pared by 7 bases and J by 6 bases, with 20 bases between. The CDR3 runs to 15 residues. The germline V gene encodes CDR1 MNHEY and CDR2 SMNVEV (reference sequence). The CDR3 region is CASIHQGGTLDTQYF. The CDR3 DNA follows: TGTGCCAGCATACATCAGGGAGGAACTTTGGATACGCAGTATTTT.

V is TRBV7-2 and J is TRBJ2-1; 8 bases match TRBD2. V lost 2 bases and J lost 6; bases outside the gene matches: 9. Per germline, CDR1 SGHTA and CDR2 FQGNSA. The CDR3 runs 16 residues. CDR3 protein: CASSLTPTSASNEQFF. As DNA, the CDR3 is TGTGCCAGCAGCTTAACCCCGACTAGCGCCTCCAATGAGCAGTTCTTC.

The chain combines TRBV28 with TRBJ2-7; 8 bases fit TRBD2. Germline CDR1 MDHEN, CDR2 SYDVKM. This CDR3 region has 15 residues. V was pared by 3 bases and J by 0 bases, with 4 bases of the junction left unmatched. The CDR3 DNA reads as TGTGCCAGCAGTTTGGGACTAGTCAACTCCTACGAGCAGTACTTC. Its translation: CASSLGLVNSYEQYF.

The rearrangement joins TRBV20-1 to TRBJ2-5, with 8 bases fitting TRBD1. The CDR3 totals 14 residues. With V trimmed by 3 bases and J by 0 bases, 3 bases remained unmatched. The V gene's germline CDR1 is DFQATT and CDR2 SNEGSKA (reference sequence). The CDR3 DNA is TGCAGTGCTAGTAGACAGGGGTACCAAGAGACCCAGTACTTC. This encodes CSASRQGYQETQYF.

The chain uses TRBV6-4 and TRBJ1-1; no firm D call. V shed 5 bases and J shed 0 bases, with 7 bases lying between them. CDR1 and CDR2 (germline): MRHNA, SNTAGT. CDR3 size: 13 residues. The CDR3 region has the DNA TGTGCCAGCAGTCACGCTATGAACACTGAAGCTTTCTTT. It translates to CASSHAMNTEAFF.

The J gene is TRBJ1-6, the V gene TRBV7-3; TRBD1 matches at 7 bases. Germline trimming cut 5 bases from V and 5 bases from J; bases unmatched to any gene: 3. Germline loops: CDR1 SGHTA, CDR2 FQGTGA. The CDR3 extends over 14 amino acids. This CDR3 reads CASSAQGDNSPLHF. The CDR3 DNA sequence: TGTGCCAGCAGCGCCCAGGGGGATAATTCACCCCTCCACTTT.

This rearrangement joins TRBV6-6 to TRBJ1-1; 8 nucleotides agree with TRBD1. The CDR3 has 16 residues. V dropped 6 bases and J dropped 1; count of bases not matched to a gene: 10. Germline assignment: CDR1 MNHNY and CDR2 SVGAGI (reference sequence). The CDR3 here is CASRPLDRGANTEAFF. The CDR3 bases are TGTGCCAGCAGGCCCCTTGACAGGGGCGCGAACACTGAAGCTTTCTTT.

V and J are TRBV14 and TRBJ1-5, with D unclear. The V gene's germline CDR1 is SGHDN and CDR2 FVKESK. V dropped 1 base and J dropped 5 bases, with 27 bases sitting between them. The length of the CDR3 is 20 residues. The CDR3 region has the DNA TGTGCCAGCAGCCAAGCTTCACGGAGGTCCGGAATCCCTCATCATCAGCCCCAGCATTTT. The encoded protein is CASSQASRRSGIPHHQPQHF.

This chain joins TRBV12-5 and TRBJ2-2; weak D call: TRBD2 (6 bases). The germline CDR1 and CDR2 sequences are LGHNT and FRNRAP. This CDR3 contains 15 residues. The germline V and J ends were trimmed by 6 bases and 3 bases, with 14 bases remaining between them. The CDR3 sequence: CASGGGREDTGELFF. CDR3 sequence (DNA): TGTGCTAGTGGCGGGGGAAGGGAGGACACCGGGGAGCTGTTTTTT.

The gene calls are TRBV7-2 and TRBJ2-7; D remains ambiguous. Trimming pared 5 bases from V and 2 bases from J, leaving 7 bases between. CDR1 SGHTA and CDR2 FQGNSA come from the germline V gene. The CDR3 totals 12 residues. CDR3 region: CASSPYPYEQYF. The DNA for the CDR3 is TGTGCCAGCAGCCCCTACCCCTACGAGCAGTACTTC.

This clone was observed a handful of times. J is TRBJ1-5 and V is TRBV7-9, with D possibly TRBD1 on 5 matching bases. The V gene lost 3 bases and the J gene lost 5 bases, with 11 bases spanning the gap. The germline V gene encodes CDR1 SEHNR and CDR2 FQNEAQ (reference sequence). This CDR3 is built from 14 residues. CDR3 DNA sequence: TGTGCCAGCAGCTTTGACAGTCACGATCAGCCCCAGCATTTT. It encodes CASSFDSHDQPQHF.